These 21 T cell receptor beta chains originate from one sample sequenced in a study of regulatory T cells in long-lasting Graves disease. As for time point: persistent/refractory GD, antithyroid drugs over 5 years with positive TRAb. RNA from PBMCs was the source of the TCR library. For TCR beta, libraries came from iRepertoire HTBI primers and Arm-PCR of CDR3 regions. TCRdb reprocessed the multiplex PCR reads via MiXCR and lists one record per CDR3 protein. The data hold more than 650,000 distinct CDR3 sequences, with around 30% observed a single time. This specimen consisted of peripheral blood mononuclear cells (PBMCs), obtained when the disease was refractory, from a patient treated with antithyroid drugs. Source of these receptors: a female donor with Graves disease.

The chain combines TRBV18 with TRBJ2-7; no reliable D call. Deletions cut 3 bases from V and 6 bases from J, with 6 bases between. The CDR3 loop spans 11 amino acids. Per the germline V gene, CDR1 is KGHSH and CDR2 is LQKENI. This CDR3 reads CASSPGLEQYF. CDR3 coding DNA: TGTGCCAGCTCACCTGGGCTCGAGCAGTACTTC.

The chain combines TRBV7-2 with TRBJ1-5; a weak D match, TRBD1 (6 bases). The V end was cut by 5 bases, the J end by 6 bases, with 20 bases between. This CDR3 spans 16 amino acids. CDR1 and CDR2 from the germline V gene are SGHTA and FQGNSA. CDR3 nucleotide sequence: TGTGCCAGCAGCCCTTGGCGGGGGGCGCTCCCTCAGCCCCAGCATTTT. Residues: CASSPWRGALPQPQHF.

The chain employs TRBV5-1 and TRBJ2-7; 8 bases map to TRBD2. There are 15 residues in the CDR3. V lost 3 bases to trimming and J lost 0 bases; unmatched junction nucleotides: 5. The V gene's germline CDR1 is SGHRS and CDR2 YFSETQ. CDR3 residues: CASSSLADFSYEQYF. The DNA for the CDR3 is TGCGCCAGCAGCTCACTAGCGGATTTCTCCTACGAGCAGTACTTC.

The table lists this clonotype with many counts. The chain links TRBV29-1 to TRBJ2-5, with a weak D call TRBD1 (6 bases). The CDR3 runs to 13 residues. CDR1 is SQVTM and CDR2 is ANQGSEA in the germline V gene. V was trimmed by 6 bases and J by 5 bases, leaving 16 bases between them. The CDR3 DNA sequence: TGCAGCGTCGAACAGGGAAGAGGGGAGACCCAGTACTTC. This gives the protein CSVEQGRGETQYF.

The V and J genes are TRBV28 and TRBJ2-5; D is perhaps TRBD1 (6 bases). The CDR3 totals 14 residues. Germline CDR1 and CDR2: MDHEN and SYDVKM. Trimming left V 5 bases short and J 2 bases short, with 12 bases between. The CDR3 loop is CASSLMGTQETQYF. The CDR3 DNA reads TGTGCCAGCAGTCTGATGGGGACACAAGAGACCCAGTACTTC.

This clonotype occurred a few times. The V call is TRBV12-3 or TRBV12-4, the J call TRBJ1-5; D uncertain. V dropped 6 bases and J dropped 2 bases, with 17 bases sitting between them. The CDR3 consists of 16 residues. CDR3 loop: CASSRQNLRGNQPQHF. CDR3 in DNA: TGTGCCAGCAGCCGTCAGAACCTGAGGGGCAATCAGCCCCAGCATTTT.

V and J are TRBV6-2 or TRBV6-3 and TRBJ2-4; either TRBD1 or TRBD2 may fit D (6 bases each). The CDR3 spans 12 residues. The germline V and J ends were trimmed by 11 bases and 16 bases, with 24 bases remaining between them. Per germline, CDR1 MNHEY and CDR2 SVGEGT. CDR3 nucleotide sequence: TGTGCCGGCAAGGGGGGCGAAGCCAATTCCTACTTC. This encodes CAGKGGEANSYF.

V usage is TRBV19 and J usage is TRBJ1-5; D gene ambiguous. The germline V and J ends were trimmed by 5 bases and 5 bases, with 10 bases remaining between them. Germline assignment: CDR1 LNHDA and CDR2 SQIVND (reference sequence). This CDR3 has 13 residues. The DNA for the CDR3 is TGTGCCAGTAGTCGCGGGCTCTATCAGCCCCAGCATTTT. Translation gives CASSRGLYQPQHF.

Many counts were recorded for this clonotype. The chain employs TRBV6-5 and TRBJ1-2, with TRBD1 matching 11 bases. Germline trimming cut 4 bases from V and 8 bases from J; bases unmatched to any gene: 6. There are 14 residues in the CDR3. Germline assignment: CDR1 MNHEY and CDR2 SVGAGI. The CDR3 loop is CASSSGQGAQGYTF. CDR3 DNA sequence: TGTGCCAGCAGTTCTGGACAGGGGGCGCAGGGCTACACCTTC.

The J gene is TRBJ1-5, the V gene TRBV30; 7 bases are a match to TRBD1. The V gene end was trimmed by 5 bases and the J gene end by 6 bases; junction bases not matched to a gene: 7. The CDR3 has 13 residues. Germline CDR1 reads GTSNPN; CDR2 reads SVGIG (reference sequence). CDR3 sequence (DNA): TGTGCCTGGGGAGACAGGGCTGGTCAGCCCCAGCATTTT. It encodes CAWGDRAGQPQHF.

CDR3 bases: TGTGCCAGCAGTTACACGGGCGGGAGAATATCCGGGGAGCTGTTTTTT. Translated: CASSYTGGRISGELFF. The chain combines TRBV6-5 with TRBJ2-2, with TRBD2 matching over 7 bases. The length of the CDR3 is 16 residues. V lost 2 bases to trimming and J lost 6 bases; unmatched junction nucleotides: 9. CDR1 is MNHEY, CDR2 SVGAGI, per germline.

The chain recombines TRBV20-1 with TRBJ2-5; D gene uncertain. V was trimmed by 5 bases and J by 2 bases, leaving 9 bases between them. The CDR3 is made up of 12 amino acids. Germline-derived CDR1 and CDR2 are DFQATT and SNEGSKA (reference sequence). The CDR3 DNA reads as TGCAGTGCTCCTGACGGACAAGAGACCCAGTACTTC. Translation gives CSAPDGQETQYF.

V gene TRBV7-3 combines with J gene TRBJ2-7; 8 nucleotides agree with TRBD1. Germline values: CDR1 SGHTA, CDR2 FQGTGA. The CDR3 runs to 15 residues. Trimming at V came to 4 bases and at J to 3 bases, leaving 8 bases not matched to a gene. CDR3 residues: CASSSRTGNSYEQYF. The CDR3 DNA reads TGTGCCAGCAGCTCCCGGACAGGGAATAGCTACGAGCAGTACTTC.

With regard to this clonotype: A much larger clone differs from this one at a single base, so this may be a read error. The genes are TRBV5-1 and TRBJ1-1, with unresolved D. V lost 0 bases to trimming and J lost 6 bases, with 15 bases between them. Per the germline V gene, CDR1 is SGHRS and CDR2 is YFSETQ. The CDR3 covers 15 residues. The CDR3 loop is CASSLVGQLNAEAFF. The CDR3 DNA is TGCGCCAGCAGCTTGGTCGGCCAGCTCAACGCTGAAGCTTTCTTT.

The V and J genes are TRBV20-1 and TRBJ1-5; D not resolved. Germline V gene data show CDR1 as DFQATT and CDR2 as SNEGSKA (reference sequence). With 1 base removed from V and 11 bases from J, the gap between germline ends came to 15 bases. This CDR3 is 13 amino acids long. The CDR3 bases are TGCAGTGCTAGAGCCGCTGGATGGGAGACCCAGCATTTT. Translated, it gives CSARAAGWETQHF.

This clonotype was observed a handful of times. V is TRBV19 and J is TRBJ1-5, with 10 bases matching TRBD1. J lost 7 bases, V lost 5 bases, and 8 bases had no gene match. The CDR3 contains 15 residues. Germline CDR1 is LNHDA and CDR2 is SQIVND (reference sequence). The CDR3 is CASSSRGQGVQPQHF. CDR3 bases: TGTGCCAGTAGTTCGCGAGGACAGGGGGTGCAGCCCCAGCATTTT.

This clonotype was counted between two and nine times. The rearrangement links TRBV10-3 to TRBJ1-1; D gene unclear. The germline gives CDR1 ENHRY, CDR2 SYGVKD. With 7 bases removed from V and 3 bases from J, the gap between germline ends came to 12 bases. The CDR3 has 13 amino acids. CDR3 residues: CAITRDYDTEAFF. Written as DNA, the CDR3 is TGTGCCATCACTAGGGATTATGACACTGAAGCTTTCTTT.

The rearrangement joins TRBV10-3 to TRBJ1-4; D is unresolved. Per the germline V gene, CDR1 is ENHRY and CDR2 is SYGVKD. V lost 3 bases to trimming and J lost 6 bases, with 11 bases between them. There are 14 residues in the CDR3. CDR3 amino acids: CAISDGSPDEKLFF. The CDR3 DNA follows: TGTGCCATCAGTGACGGCAGCCCGGATGAAAAACTGTTTTTT.

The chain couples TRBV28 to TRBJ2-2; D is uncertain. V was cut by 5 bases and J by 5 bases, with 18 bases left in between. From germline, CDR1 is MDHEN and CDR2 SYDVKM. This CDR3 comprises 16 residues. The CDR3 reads CASSHLDPTVTGELFF. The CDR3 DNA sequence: TGTGCCAGCAGTCATCTGGACCCGACGGTTACCGGGGAGCTGTTTTTT.

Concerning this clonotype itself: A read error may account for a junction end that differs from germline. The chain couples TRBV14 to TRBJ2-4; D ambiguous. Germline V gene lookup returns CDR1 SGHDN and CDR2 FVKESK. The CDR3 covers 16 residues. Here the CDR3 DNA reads TGTGCCAGCAGCCAAGCCCGAGGTGATGCCAAAACCATTCAGTACTTC. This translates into CASSQARGDAKTIQYF.

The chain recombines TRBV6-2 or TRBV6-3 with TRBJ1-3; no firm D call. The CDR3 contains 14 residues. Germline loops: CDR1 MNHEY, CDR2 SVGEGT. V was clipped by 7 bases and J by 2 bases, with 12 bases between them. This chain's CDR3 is CASNEGGTGNTIYF. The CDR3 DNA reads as TGTGCCAGCAACGAGGGAGGGACTGGAAACACCATATATTTT.